Listed below are T cell receptor beta chains from one sample, sequenced in a study of radiation and T cells in renal cell carcinoma. The table came from immunoSEQ multiplex PCR; TCRdb's copy has only in-frame clones and leaves some out. In the table there are around 77,000 clones, roughly 80% of which are singletons. This material consisted of blood, taken from a patient whose treatment included radiotherapy and nephrectomy. The receptors shown here come from a woman in her sixties or seventies with renal cell carcinoma. Both conserved end residues are part of each CDR3. Fields, in order: D gene, V gene, J gene, CDR3 protein. The D gene is left open where the match is weak.

d_call: .; v_call: TRBV27; j_call: TRBJ2-5; cdr3_aa: CASRKSKGGETQYF
d_call: TRBD1; v_call: TRBV7-2; j_call: TRBJ1-2; cdr3_aa: CASSEGAVGYGYTF
d_call: TRBD2; v_call: TRBV29-1; j_call: TRBJ2-3; cdr3_aa: CSVDRVRGTSGRTDTQYF
d_call: .; v_call: TRBV30; j_call: TRBJ2-3; cdr3_aa: CAWSPTRDTQYF
d_call: .; v_call: TRBV5-6; j_call: TRBJ1-2; cdr3_aa: CASSGVAGNYGYTF
d_call: .; v_call: TRBV9; j_call: TRBJ1-1; cdr3_aa: CASSVGIGRNTEAFF
d_call: TRBD1; v_call: TRBV11-1; j_call: TRBJ2-5; cdr3_aa: CASSQRDSRVETQYF
d_call: .; v_call: TRBV4-1; j_call: TRBJ2-5; cdr3_aa: CASSQERGWETQYF
d_call: .; v_call: TRBV29-1; j_call: TRBJ1-3; cdr3_aa: CSAGGHSGNTIYF
d_call: .; v_call: TRBV28; j_call: TRBJ1-1; cdr3_aa: CASSLVQASTEAFF
d_call: TRBD2; v_call: TRBV4-2; j_call: TRBJ2-7; cdr3_aa: CASSQAELAGGRNEQYF
d_call: TRBD1; v_call: TRBV2; j_call: TRBJ1-2; cdr3_aa: CASTLDRGLSGYTF
d_call: .; v_call: TRBV6-6; j_call: TRBJ1-4; cdr3_aa: CASSSTGTPREKLFF
d_call: .; v_call: TRBV27; j_call: TRBJ1-5; cdr3_aa: CASRYGGNGNQPQHF
d_call: .; v_call: TRBV5-1; j_call: TRBJ2-7; cdr3_aa: CASSWASSYEQYF
d_call: TRBD1; v_call: TRBV14; j_call: TRBJ1-1; cdr3_aa: CASSPLFRGPEAFF
d_call: .; v_call: TRBV28; j_call: TRBJ1-2; cdr3_aa: CASSRQDYGYTF
d_call: TRBD1; v_call: TRBV19; j_call: TRBJ1-5; cdr3_aa: CASSPRDRSNQPQHF
d_call: TRBD1; v_call: TRBV6-1; j_call: .; cdr3_aa: CASSLRQGVDEQYF
d_call: TRBD2; v_call: TRBV6-6; j_call: TRBJ2-1; cdr3_aa: CASRPSGFPHNEQFF
d_call: TRBD2; v_call: TRBV4-2; j_call: .; cdr3_aa: CASSPSSGSNYEQYF
d_call: .; v_call: TRBV7-2; j_call: TRBJ1-6; cdr3_aa: CASSRDGYNSPLHF
d_call: .; v_call: TRBV11-2; j_call: TRBJ2-7; cdr3_aa: CASSLEMAYEQYF
d_call: TRBD2; v_call: TRBV11-3; j_call: TRBJ2-5; cdr3_aa: CASSSGLAETQYF
d_call: TRBD1; v_call: TRBV6-6; j_call: TRBJ2-3; cdr3_aa: CASSYGQASRDTQYF
d_call: .; v_call: TRBV4-2; j_call: TRBJ2-7; cdr3_aa: CASSPRDPTGEQYF
d_call: .; v_call: TRBV2; j_call: TRBJ1-2; cdr3_aa: CASRGSGRVGYGYTF
d_call: .; v_call: TRBV2; j_call: TRBJ1-1; cdr3_aa: CASPIGDSRRAFF